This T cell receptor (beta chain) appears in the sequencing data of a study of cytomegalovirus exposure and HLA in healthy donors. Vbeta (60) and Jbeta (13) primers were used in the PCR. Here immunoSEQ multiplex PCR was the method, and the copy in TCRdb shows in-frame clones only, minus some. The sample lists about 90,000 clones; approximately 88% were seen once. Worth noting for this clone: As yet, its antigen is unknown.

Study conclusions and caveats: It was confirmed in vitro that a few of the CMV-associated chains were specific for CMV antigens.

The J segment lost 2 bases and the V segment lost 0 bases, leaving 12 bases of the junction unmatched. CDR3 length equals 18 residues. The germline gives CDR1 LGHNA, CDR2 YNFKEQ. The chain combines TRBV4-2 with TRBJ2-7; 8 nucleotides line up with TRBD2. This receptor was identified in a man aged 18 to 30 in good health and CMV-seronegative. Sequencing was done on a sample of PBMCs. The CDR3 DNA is TGTGCCAGCAGCCAAGACATGGGGGGACTAGTAACCCCCTACGAGCAGTACTTC. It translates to CASSQDMGGLVTPYEQYF.